This section outlines one T cell receptor beta chain sequence together with its context. At one end, the junction sequence differs from germline, possibly due to a read error. The record originates from a study of tumor-infiltrating lymphocytes in primary liver carcinoma. This CDR3 is built from 14 residues. Per germline, CDR1 PRHDT and CDR2 FYEKMQ (reference sequence). From approximately 20-30 mg of unsorted bulk tissue, DNA and RNA were co-extracted together. Separate regions, five per tumor, were sampled. With around 450 ng total RNA as template and a constant-region primer, TCR beta cDNA was made. Nested multiplex PCR, run for three rounds with slightly modified ARM-PCR, yielded TCR beta libraries. TRBV1-TRBV30 forward and Cbeta reverse primers drove the first two roughly 10-cycle rounds. MiXCR, applied by TCRdb to the multiplex PCR reads, yields one record per CDR3 protein. The sample gives approximately 190,000 distinct CDR3 sequences, roughly 80% of which show up once; around a sixth is in the top ten.

Sample: tumor tissue from primary liver carcinoma. The sequence came from a man aged 40-55 years with primary liver carcinoma and hepatitis B virus infection. This chain links TRBV13 with TRBJ1-2, with TRBD1 matching 8 bases. As DNA, the CDR3 is TGTGCCAGCAGCTATAGACAGGGGAGCTATGGCTACAACTTC. This translates into CASSYRQGSYGYNF.